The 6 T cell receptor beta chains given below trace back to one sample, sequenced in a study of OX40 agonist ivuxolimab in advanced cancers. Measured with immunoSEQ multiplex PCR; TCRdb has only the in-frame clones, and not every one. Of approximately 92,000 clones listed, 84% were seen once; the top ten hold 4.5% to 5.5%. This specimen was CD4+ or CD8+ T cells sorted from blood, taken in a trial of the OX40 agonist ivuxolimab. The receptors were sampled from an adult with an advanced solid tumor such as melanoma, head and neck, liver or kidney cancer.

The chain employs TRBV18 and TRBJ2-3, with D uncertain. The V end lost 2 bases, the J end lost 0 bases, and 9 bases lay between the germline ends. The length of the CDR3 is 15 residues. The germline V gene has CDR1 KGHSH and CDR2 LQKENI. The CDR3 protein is CASSPGWSSTDTQYF. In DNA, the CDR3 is TGTGCCAGCTCACCAGGGTGGTCCAGCACAGATACGCAGTATTTT.

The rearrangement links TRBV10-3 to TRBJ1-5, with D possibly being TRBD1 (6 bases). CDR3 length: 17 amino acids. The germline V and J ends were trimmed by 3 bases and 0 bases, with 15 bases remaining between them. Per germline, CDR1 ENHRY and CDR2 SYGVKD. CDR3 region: CAISEFPGGHSNQPQHF. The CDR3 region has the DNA TGTGCCATCAGTGAATTTCCCGGGGGGCATAGCAATCAGCCCCAGCATTTT.

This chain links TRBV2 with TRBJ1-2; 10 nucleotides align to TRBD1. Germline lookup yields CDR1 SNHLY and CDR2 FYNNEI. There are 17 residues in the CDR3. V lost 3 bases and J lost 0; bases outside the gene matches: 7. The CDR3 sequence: CASSDWDRGRANYGYTF. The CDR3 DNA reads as TGTGCCAGCAGTGACTGGGACAGGGGTAGGGCTAACTATGGCTACACCTTC.

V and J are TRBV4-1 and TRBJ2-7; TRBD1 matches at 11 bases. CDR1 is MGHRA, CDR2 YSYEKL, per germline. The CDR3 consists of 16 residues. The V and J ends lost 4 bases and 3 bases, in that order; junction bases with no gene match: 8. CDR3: CASSPLPGTGGYEQYF. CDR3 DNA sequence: TGCGCCAGCAGCCCTTTACCCGGGACAGGGGGCTACGAGCAGTACTTC.

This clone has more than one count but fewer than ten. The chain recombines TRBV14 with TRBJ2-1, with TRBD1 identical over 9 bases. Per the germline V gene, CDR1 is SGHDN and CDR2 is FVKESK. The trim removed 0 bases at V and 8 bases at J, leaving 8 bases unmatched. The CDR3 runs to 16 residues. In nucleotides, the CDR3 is TGTGCCAGCAGCCAAGACCCGGGACAGGGTTGGTATGAGCAGTTCTTC. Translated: CASSQDPGQGWYEQFF.

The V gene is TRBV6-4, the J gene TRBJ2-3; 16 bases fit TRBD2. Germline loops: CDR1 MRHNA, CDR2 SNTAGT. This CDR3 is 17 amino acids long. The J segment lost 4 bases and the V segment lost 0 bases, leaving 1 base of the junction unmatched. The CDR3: CASSDSGTSGGADTQYF. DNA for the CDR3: TGTGCCAGCAGTGACTCCGGGACTAGCGGGGGGGCAGATACGCAGTATTTT.